This T cell receptor beta chain derives from a study of cytomegalovirus exposure and HLA in healthy donors. TCRdb's copy holds only in-frame clones and misses some; the assay was immunoSEQ multiplex PCR. The sample consists of a few hundred thousand clones, 65% to 85% of them appearing once. The germline V gene encodes CDR1 SGDLS and CDR2 YYNGEE. This CDR3 region has 12 residues. V was clipped by 2 bases and J by 0 bases, with 1 base between them. This clone was recorded only once. Other DNA variants within this sample encode the same CDR3. Separate from the approximately 670-subject first cohort, the roughly 120-subject validation cohort was the one that the donors belonged to.

The clonotype originates from a woman between 25 and 40 years old in good health and CMV-seropositive. The source material was PBMCs. The chain employs TRBV9 and TRBJ2-3; D is unresolved. The CDR3 DNA reads TGTGCCAGCAGCGTCAGCACAGATACGCAGTATTTT. As protein: CASSVSTDTQYF. The full variable domain, rest sourced from reference TRBV9 and TRBJ2-3, is DSGVTQTPKHLITATGQRVTLRCSPRSGDLSVYWYQQSLDQGLQFLIQYYNGEERAKGNILERFSAQQFPDLHSELNLSSLELGDSALYFCASSVSTDTQYFGPGTRLTVL.